Listed below are T cell receptor beta chains from one sample, sequenced in a study of blood T cell repertoires in COVID-19. Assay used: immunoSEQ multiplex PCR; TCRdb lists only in-frame clones, some missing. The table has around 34,000 clones, about 80% seen once. Sequenced input: peripheral blood. Receptors were obtained from a woman between 65 and 79 years old with acute or convalescent COVID-19. Both conserved end residues are part of each CDR3. D genes are given only for firm matches. The size of a clone is reported for some rows only, either as once, few or many, or as a class for expanded clones.

CDR3 DNA: TGTGCCAGCCGATTCGGCTACGAGCAGTACTTC; CDR3 protein: CASRFGYEQYF; clone size: -; D gene: -; V gene: TRBV27; J gene: TRBJ2-7
CDR3 DNA: TGTGCCAGCAGCCAAGATCCCCCGGGGATAGGGGAGCTGTTTTTT; CDR3 protein: CASSQDPPGIGELFF; clone size: -; D gene: -; V gene: TRBV3-1/TRBV3-2; J gene: TRBJ2-2
CDR3 DNA: TGTGCCAGCAGCCGTAGAACTAGCGCTCGAAACAATGAGCAGTTCTTC; CDR3 protein: CASSRRTSARNNEQFF; clone size: -; D gene: TRBD2; V gene: TRBV9; J gene: TRBJ2-1
CDR3 DNA: TGTGCCAGCAGTGAGAGAAGCGGACGGTTTAATTCACCCCTCCACTTT; CDR3 protein: CASSERSGRFNSPLHF; clone size: once; D gene: -; V gene: TRBV6-1; J gene: TRBJ1-6
CDR3 DNA: TGTGCCAGCTCACCACTAATGAAGTCGGGGAACACTGAAGCTTTCTTT; CDR3 protein: CASSPLMKSGNTEAFF; clone size: -; D gene: -; V gene: TRBV18; J gene: TRBJ1-1
CDR3 DNA: TGTGCCAGCAGTGCCCCCCCTAGCGGGACCTACGAGCAGTACTTC; CDR3 protein: CASSAPPSGTYEQYF; clone size: once; D gene: TRBD2; V gene: TRBV28; J gene: TRBJ2-7
CDR3 DNA: TGTGCCAGTAGTATAGTAATCGGGCCCGGCGGGCAGCCCCAGCATTTT; CDR3 protein: CASSIVIGPGGQPQHF; clone size: -; D gene: -; V gene: TRBV19; J gene: TRBJ1-5
CDR3 DNA: TGTGCCAGTAGTATCCCTCGGGGGAACACTGAAGCTTTCTTT; CDR3 protein: CASSIPRGNTEAFF; clone size: once; D gene: -; V gene: TRBV19; J gene: TRBJ1-1
CDR3 DNA: TGTGCCAGTCAGGGTAATTATGGCTACACCTTC; CDR3 protein: CASQGNYGYTF; clone size: -; D gene: -; V gene: TRBV6-6; J gene: TRBJ1-2
CDR3 DNA: TGTGCCAGCAGCCCAGGACTAGCGGGCGGGGAGCTGTTTTTT; CDR3 protein: CASSPGLAGGELFF; clone size: -; D gene: TRBD2; V gene: TRBV11-2; J gene: TRBJ2-2
CDR3 DNA: TGTGCCAGCAGCTTTGGGACAGGGAGCTCTGGAAACACCATATATTTT; CDR3 protein: CASSFGTGSSGNTIYF; clone size: few; D gene: TRBD1; V gene: TRBV9; J gene: TRBJ1-3
CDR3 DNA: TGTGCCAGCAGTGTTGAGGGGGCGAGAGCCAAAAACATTCAGTACTTC; CDR3 protein: CASSVEGARAKNIQYF; clone size: -; D gene: TRBD1; V gene: TRBV2; J gene: TRBJ2-4
CDR3 DNA: TGTGCCAGCAGCTCCCTTCTCTACGAGCAGTACTTC; CDR3 protein: CASSSLLYEQYF; clone size: hyperexpanded; D gene: -; V gene: TRBV5-6; J gene: TRBJ2-7
CDR3 DNA: TGTGCCACCGCTACCCCCGGGGCCGGGGAGCTGTTTTTT; CDR3 protein: CATATPGAGELFF; clone size: -; D gene: -; V gene: TRBV10-3; J gene: TRBJ2-2
CDR3 DNA: TGTGCCAGCAGCCAAGATGGCCGGGAGCCGGGAAGCACTGAAGCTTTCTTT; CDR3 protein: CASSQDGREPGSTEAFF; clone size: few; D gene: -; V gene: TRBV14; J gene: TRBJ1-1
CDR3 DNA: TGTGCCAGCAGCTTGGGGGGAGCAAACACAGATACGCAGTATTTT; CDR3 protein: CASSLGGANTDTQYF; clone size: once; D gene: -; V gene: TRBV5-8; J gene: TRBJ2-3
CDR3 DNA: TGTGCCAGCACCGATACAGGGATCCCCTCCATGTTCTACGAGCAGTACTTC; CDR3 protein: CASTDTGIPSMFYEQYF; clone size: -; D gene: -; V gene: TRBV21-1; J gene: TRBJ2-7
CDR3 DNA: TGTGCCAGCAGAGCCCTTGGACAGGGTGGTGATACGCAGTATTTT; CDR3 protein: CASRALGQGGDTQYF; clone size: once; D gene: TRBD1; V gene: TRBV6-5; J gene: TRBJ2-3
CDR3 DNA: TGTGCCAGTAGTATAGATCCGGGGAGCTCCTACGAGCAGTACTTC; CDR3 protein: CASSIDPGSSYEQYF; clone size: -; D gene: -; V gene: TRBV19; J gene: TRBJ2-7
CDR3 DNA: TGCGCCAGCAGCCAAGAAGGGCAGGGGATTAACTATGGCTACACCTTC; CDR3 protein: CASSQEGQGINYGYTF; clone size: -; D gene: -; V gene: TRBV4-1; J gene: TRBJ1-2
CDR3 DNA: TGCAGTGCTAGGGAATCAGGGATCGCTTTCTTT; CDR3 protein: CSARESGIAFF; clone size: -; D gene: -; V gene: TRBV20-1; J gene: TRBJ1-1
CDR3 DNA: TGTGCCAGCAGCTTGGCGTCTACCTACGAGCAGTACTTC; CDR3 protein: CASSLASTYEQYF; clone size: -; D gene: -; V gene: TRBV5-5; J gene: TRBJ2-7
CDR3 DNA: TGTGCCAGCTCACTCGCGACAGGGGTCTACTACGAGCAGTACTTC; CDR3 protein: CASSLATGVYYEQYF; clone size: -; D gene: TRBD1; V gene: TRBV18; J gene: TRBJ2-7
CDR3 DNA: TGTGCCAGCAGTAAAGGACTAGCGGGGGGGCCCACAGATACGCAGTATTTT; CDR3 protein: CASSKGLAGGPTDTQYF; clone size: medium-sized; D gene: TRBD2; V gene: TRBV6-1; J gene: TRBJ2-3
CDR3 DNA: TGTGCCAGCAGCAAAGCCGGGACTAGCGGCTCCTTTAAGTGTGAGACCCAGTACTTC; CDR3 protein: CASSKAGTSGSFKCETQYF; clone size: once; D gene: TRBD2; V gene: TRBV6-4; J gene: TRBJ2-5
CDR3 DNA: TGTGCAAGTCGCTTAAAACGCGGGGTTGTTGAGACCCAGTACTTC; CDR3 protein: CASRLKRGVVETQYF; clone size: -; D gene: -; V gene: TRBV12-2; J gene: TRBJ2-5
CDR3 DNA: TGTGCCAGCAGTTACTCGAGGCAGGGGAACACTGAAGCTTTCTTT; CDR3 protein: CASSYSRQGNTEAFF; clone size: once; D gene: -; V gene: TRBV6-5; J gene: TRBJ1-1
CDR3 DNA: TGTGCCACCAGTGATTTGGGTCTAGCGAAAGAAGATACCGGGGAGCTGTTTTTT; CDR3 protein: CATSDLGLAKEDTGELFF; clone size: once; D gene: -; V gene: TRBV24-1; J gene: TRBJ2-2
CDR3 DNA: TGTGCCAGCAGCCATGTAACCGGGACAGGGGCTCAAAAACTGTTTTTT; CDR3 protein: CASSHVTGTGAQKLFF; clone size: -; D gene: TRBD1; V gene: TRBV3-1/TRBV3-2; J gene: TRBJ1-4
CDR3 DNA: TGTGCCAGCAGTGAGTTCGCCGGGGAGACCCAGTACTTC; CDR3 protein: CASSEFAGETQYF; clone size: -; D gene: -; V gene: TRBV6-1; J gene: TRBJ2-5
CDR3 DNA: TGTGCCATTAGGACTAGCGGGGAGTCGGGTACCGGGGAGCTGTTTTTT; CDR3 protein: CAIRTSGESGTGELFF; clone size: -; D gene: TRBD2; V gene: TRBV10-3; J gene: TRBJ2-2
CDR3 DNA: TGTGCCAGCAGTGGGACTAGGAAGGCCGAGGAGCTGTTTTTT; CDR3 protein: CASSGTRKAEELFF; clone size: -; D gene: TRBD2; V gene: TRBV11-3; J gene: TRBJ2-2